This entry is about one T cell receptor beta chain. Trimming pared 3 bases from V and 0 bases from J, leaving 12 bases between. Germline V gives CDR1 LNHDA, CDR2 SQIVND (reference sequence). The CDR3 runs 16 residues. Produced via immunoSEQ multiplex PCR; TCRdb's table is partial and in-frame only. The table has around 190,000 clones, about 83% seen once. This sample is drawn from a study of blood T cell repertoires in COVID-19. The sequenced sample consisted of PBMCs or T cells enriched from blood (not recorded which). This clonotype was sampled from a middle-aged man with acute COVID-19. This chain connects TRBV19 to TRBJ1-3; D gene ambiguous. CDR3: CASSIRGSSSGNTIYF. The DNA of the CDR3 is TGTGCCAGTAGTATCCGGGGTTCTAGCTCTGGAAACACCATATATTTT.